This T cell receptor beta chain was identified in a study of response to subunit inactivated influenza vaccine. Broader study findings: T cells newly recruited by each seasonal influenza vaccination are few, the authors suggested.

The CDR3 loop spans 15 amino acids. Germline CDR1 and CDR2: SQVTM and ANQGSEA. Trimming pared 7 bases from V and 0 bases from J, leaving 16 bases between. Each CDR3 protein is one row after TCRdb ran MiXCR on the RT-PCR reads. Seen here are about 500,000 distinct CDR3 sequences, 10% to 15% observed once, and the top ten hold over 10%. The sample holds many counts of this clonotype. Its antigen remains unidentified. The clonotype originates from a middle-aged man who received an inactivated influenza vaccine. V and J are TRBV29-1 and TRBJ2-1; tentatively, D is TRBD1 (5 bases). The specimen comprised PBMCs from blood, sampled around seven weeks after vaccination. CDR3 nucleotide sequence: TGCAGCGGTTACAGGCTAATCAGCTCCTACAATGAGCAGTTCTTC. The encoded protein is CSGYRLISSYNEQFF.